This is a list of T cell receptor beta chains from one sample in a study of T cells in Graves' hyperthyroidism and ophthalmopathy. TCRdb independently ran MiXCR on the multiplex PCR reads; one entry per CDR3 protein. The sample contains approximately 600,000 distinct CDR3 sequences, roughly 20% of which appear only once. The sequenced material came from blood. These receptors were taken from a man younger than 40 with Graves' ophthalmopathy. Each CDR3 is given with its conserved first and last residue. The D gene is left open where the match is weak. Clone size appears in some rows only: once, few, many, or a class for an expanded clone.

>.|TRBV5-6|TRBD1|TRBJ2-5
CASSLVTGGGKETQYF
TGTGCCAGCAGCTTGGTCACAGGGGGCGGAAAGGAGACCCAGTACTTC
>.|TRBV4-2|.|TRBJ1-5
CASSRTPGESNQPQHF
TGTGCCAGCAGCCGAACGCCAGGGGAAAGCAATCAGCCCCAGCATTTT
>few|TRBV6-2/TRBV6-3|.|TRBJ2-1
CASGALFGPLNEQFF
TGTGCCAGCGGTGCCCTTTTTGGACCGCTCAATGAGCAGTTCTTC
>.|TRBV20-1|TRBD2|TRBJ2-3
CSAPRAGGEDTQYF
TGCAGTGCCCCCAGAGCGGGAGGTGAAGATACGCAGTATTTT
>few|TRBV6-2/TRBV6-3|TRBD2|TRBJ2-1
CATQGGAGVYNEQFF
TGTGCCACCCAAGGAGGAGCGGGAGTTTACAATGAGCAGTTCTTC
>many|TRBV10-1|.|TRBJ1-1
CASSVGSMNTEAFF
TGCGCCAGCAGTGTGGGCAGCATGAACACTGAAGCTTTCTTT
>.|TRBV28|TRBD2|TRBJ2-5
CASSLRGRGETQYF
TGTGCCAGCAGTTTACGCGGGAGGGGGGAGACCCAGTACTTC
>.|TRBV27|.|TRBJ1-5
CATRPGTGGNQPQHF
TGTGCCACCAGGCCTGGGACGGGGGGCAATCAGCCCCAGCATTTT
>.|TRBV30|TRBD2|TRBJ2-1
CAWSSLSGRGSYNEQFF
TGTGCCTGGTCCAGTCTTAGCGGGAGGGGCTCCTACAATGAGCAGTTCTTC
>.|TRBV3-1|.|TRBJ2-7
CASSQGGLEQYF
TGTGCCAGCAGCCAAGGGGGCCTCGAGCAGTACTTC
>many|TRBV3-1|.|TRBJ1-5
CASSQGLNQPQHF
TGTGCCAGCAGCCAAGGGCTGAATCAGCCCCAGCATTTT
>few|TRBV6-5|.|TRBJ1-1
CASSYSWGGHTNTEAFF
TGTGCCAGCAGTTACTCGTGGGGGGGACACACGAACACTGAAGCTTTCTTT
>many|TRBV28|.|TRBJ2-7
CASSYGSFPYEQYF
TGTGCCAGCAGCTACGGGTCATTCCCCTACGAGCAGTACTTC
>.|TRBV7-9|.|TRBJ2-5
CASSQPGLEETQYF
TGTGCCAGCAGCCAACCGGGACTTGAAGAGACCCAGTACTTC
>few|TRBV13|TRBD1|TRBJ2-1
CASSSDRGGENEQFF
TGTGCCAGCAGCTCAGACAGGGGCGGGGAAAATGAGCAGTTCTTC
>few|TRBV5-1|.|TRBJ2-1
CASSGAGSSYNEQFF
TGCGCCAGCAGCGGTGCGGGGAGCTCCTACAATGAGCAGTTCTTC
>few|TRBV30|.|TRBJ1-5
CAWRSSNQPQHF
TGTGCCTGGAGGAGTAGCAATCAGCCCCAGCATTTT
>.|TRBV6-1|TRBD2|TRBJ2-1
CASLPSGSVEQFF
TGTGCCAGCCTACCTAGCGGGAGCGTTGAGCAGTTCTTC
>.|TRBV28|TRBD2|TRBJ2-7
CASSSPTSGHYEQYF
TGTGCCAGCAGTTCCCCCACTAGCGGTCACTACGAGCAGTACTTC
>.|TRBV27|.|TRBJ2-7
CASSLMGVPGVPYEQYF
TGTGCCAGCAGTTTAATGGGTGTTCCGGGAGTTCCCTACGAGCAGTACTTC
>few|TRBV29-1|.|TRBJ2-3
CSVEGGDRVIDTQYF
TGCAGCGTTGAGGGTGGAGACCGAGTCATAGATACGCAGTATTTT
>.|TRBV5-1|TRBD1|TRBJ2-1
CASSGGTGGPYNEQFF
TGCGCCAGCAGCGGGGGTACAGGGGGACCTTACAATGAGCAGTTCTTC
>.|TRBV11-3|.|TRBJ1-3
CASSRVFGNTIYF
TGTGCCAGCAGCCGCGTCTTTGGAAACACCATATATTTT
>.|TRBV27|TRBD1|TRBJ1-2
CASSSHRGTARRRGDYGYTF
TGTGCCAGCAGTTCGCACAGGGGAACGGCCCGAAGGAGGGGTGACTATGGCTACACCTTC
>many|TRBV2|.|TRBJ2-3
CASSELEGEDTQYF
TGTGCCAGCAGTGAATTGGAGGGAGAAGATACGCAGTATTTT
>few|TRBV4-3|TRBD2|TRBJ2-1
CASSQDWTRADEQFF
TGCGCCAGCAGCCAAGACTGGACTAGGGCGGATGAGCAGTTCTTC
>few|TRBV5-4|.|TRBJ2-1
CASSVDWNNEQFF
TGTGCCAGCAGCGTGGACTGGAACAATGAGCAGTTCTTC
>many|TRBV11-2|TRBD2|TRBJ2-7
CASSLPGTSGAYEQYF
TGTGCCAGCAGCCTACCAGGGACTAGCGGAGCCTACGAGCAGTACTTC
>.|TRBV4-1|.|TRBJ2-7
CASTPYQDGTYEQYF
TGCGCCAGCACCCCGTACCAGGACGGTACCTACGAGCAGTACTTC
>few|TRBV5-4|.|TRBJ2-7
CASRRSTGRDEQYF
TGTGCCAGCAGACGATCGACAGGGAGGGACGAGCAGTACTTC
>.|TRBV6-1|.|TRBJ2-1
CASSVGDRARIYNEQFF
TGTGCCAGCAGTGTTGGGGACCGGGCCCGTATTTACAATGAGCAGTTCTTC
>many|TRBV12-3/TRBV12-4|.|TRBJ2-7
CASSLAGSGPYEQYF
TGTGCCAGCAGTTTAGCGGGGTCCGGGCCTTACGAGCAGTACTTC
>few|TRBV19|.|TRBJ2-2
CASTLRGTNTGELFF
TGTGCCAGTACACTCAGGGGAACTAACACCGGGGAGCTGTTTTTT
>many|TRBV11-3|TRBD1|TRBJ2-3
CASSLSRDRGTDTQYF
TGTGCCAGCAGCTTATCCCGGGACAGGGGAACAGATACGCAGTATTTT
>many|TRBV3-1|.|TRBJ1-1
CASSQGGHTEAFF
TGTGCCAGCAGCCAAGGAGGACACACTGAAGCTTTCTTT
>.|TRBV7-2|.|TRBJ1-1
CASSFAGRVGTEAFF
TGTGCCAGCAGCTTCGCCGGCAGGGTAGGCACTGAAGCTTTCTTT
>.|TRBV6-2/TRBV6-3|TRBD1|TRBJ2-7
CASSYAGTGWLAAATGYEQYF
TGTGCCAGCAGTTACGCCGGGACAGGGTGGCTAGCGGCCGCCACGGGCTACGAGCAGTACTTC
>many|TRBV28|.|TRBJ1-4
CASSSHLGAEDHNEKLFF
TGTGCCAGCAGTTCACACCTTGGAGCGGAGGATCATAATGAAAAACTGTTTTTT
>.|TRBV14|.|TRBJ2-7
CASSQPNHPKQYF
TGTGCCAGCAGCCAACCAAACCACCCCAAGCAGTACTTC
>many|TRBV11-2|.|TRBJ2-5
CASSRDRSGTQYF
TGTGCCAGCAGCCGAGACCGCTCGGGGACCCAGTACTTC
>few|TRBV4-1|.|TRBJ2-1
CASSQGRWRDSDNEQFF
TGCGCCAGCAGCCAAGGTCGGTGGCGGGACAGCGACAATGAGCAGTTCTTC
>many|TRBV28|TRBD2|TRBJ2-1
CASTGMTTSDNEQFF
TGTGCCAGCACAGGGATGACGACTAGCGACAATGAGCAGTTCTTC
>few|TRBV18|TRBD1|TRBJ2-5
CASSPKGQSKETQYF
TGTGCCAGCTCACCAAAGGGACAGTCTAAAGAGACCCAGTACTTC
>many|TRBV27|TRBD2|TRBJ2-1
CASSSTSGRASNEQFF
TGTGCCAGCAGTTCGACTAGCGGGAGGGCCTCCAATGAGCAGTTCTTC
>.|TRBV9|.|TRBJ1-3
CASSDKENTIYF
TGTGCCAGCAGCGACAAGGAGAACACCATATATTTT
>many|TRBV3-1|TRBD1|TRBJ2-2
CASSQGQGSGELFF
TGTGCCAGCAGCCAAGGACAGGGTTCCGGGGAGCTGTTTTTT
>many|TRBV10-3|.|TRBJ2-1
CAIIRDNEQFF
TGTGCCATCATAAGGGACAATGAGCAGTTCTTC
>few|TRBV20-1|.|TRBJ2-5
CSARQTQETQYF
TGCAGTGCGCGGCAGACACAAGAGACCCAGTACTTC
>.|TRBV5-1|TRBD1|TRBJ2-2
CASSRDRGRDTGELFF
TGCGCCAGCAGCAGAGACAGGGGGCGGGACACCGGGGAGCTGTTTTTT
>many|TRBV7-2|.|TRBJ2-5
CASSLSRTGVRETQYF
TGTGCCAGCAGCTTAAGTCGAACGGGAGTTAGGGAGACCCAGTACTTC
>few|TRBV12-3/TRBV12-4|.|TRBJ2-3
CASTPGPTGTDTQYF
TGTGCCAGCACCCCTGGGCCCACGGGGACAGATACGCAGTATTTT
>.|TRBV4-1|.|TRBJ1-2
CASSQPTASRAYGYTF
TGCGCCAGCAGCCAACCTACCGCCAGCCGAGCCTATGGCTACACCTTC
>few|TRBV29-1|.|TRBJ2-4
CSVELATATQNIQYF
TGCAGCGTTGAACTTGCCACCGCCACCCAAAACATTCAGTACTTC
>.|TRBV15|.|TRBJ1-2
CATSRDFAGSIYGYTF
TGTGCCACCAGCAGAGATTTCGCAGGGTCGATCTATGGCTACACCTTC